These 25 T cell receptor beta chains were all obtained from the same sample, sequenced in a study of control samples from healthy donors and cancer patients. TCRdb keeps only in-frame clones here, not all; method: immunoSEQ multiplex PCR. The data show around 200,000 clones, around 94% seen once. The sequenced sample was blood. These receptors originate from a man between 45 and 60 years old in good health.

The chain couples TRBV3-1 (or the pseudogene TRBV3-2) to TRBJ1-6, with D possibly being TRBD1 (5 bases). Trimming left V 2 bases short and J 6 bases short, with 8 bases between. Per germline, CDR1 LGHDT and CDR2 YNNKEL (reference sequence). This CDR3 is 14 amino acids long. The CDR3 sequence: CASSQRTPNSPLHF. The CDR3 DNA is TGTGCCAGCAGCCAAAGGACACCTAATTCACCCCTCCACTTT.

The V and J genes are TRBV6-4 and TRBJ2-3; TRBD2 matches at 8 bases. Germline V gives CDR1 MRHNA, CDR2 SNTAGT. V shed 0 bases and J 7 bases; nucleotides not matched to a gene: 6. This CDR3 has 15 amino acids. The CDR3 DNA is TGTGCCAGCAGTGACTCAACGGGGGGGGTAAATACGCAGTATTTT. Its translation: CASSDSTGGVNTQYF.

DNA for the CDR3: TGTGCCAGCAGAATGGGCGGGGGTTCACCCCTCCACTTT. It translates to CASRMGGGSPLHF. The chain has TRBV6-5 and TRBJ1-6; D might be TRBD1 (5 bases). The CDR3 runs 13 residues. Germline lookup yields CDR1 MNHEY and CDR2 SVGAGI. V lost 6 bases to trimming and J lost 9 bases, with 12 bases between them.

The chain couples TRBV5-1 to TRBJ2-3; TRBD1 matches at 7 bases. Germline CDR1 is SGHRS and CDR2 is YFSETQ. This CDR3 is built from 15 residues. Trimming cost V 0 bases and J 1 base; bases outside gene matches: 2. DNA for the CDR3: TGCGCCAGCAGCTTGGACAGGGGTCGCACAGATACGCAGTATTTT. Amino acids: CASSLDRGRTDTQYF.

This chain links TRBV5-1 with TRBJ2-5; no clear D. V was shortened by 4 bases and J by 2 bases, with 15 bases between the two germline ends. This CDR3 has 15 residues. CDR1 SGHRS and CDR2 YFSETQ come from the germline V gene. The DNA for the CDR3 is TGCGCCAGCAGCCTTTATGGTCACAGTCAAGAGACCCAGTACTTC. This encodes CASSLYGHSQETQYF.

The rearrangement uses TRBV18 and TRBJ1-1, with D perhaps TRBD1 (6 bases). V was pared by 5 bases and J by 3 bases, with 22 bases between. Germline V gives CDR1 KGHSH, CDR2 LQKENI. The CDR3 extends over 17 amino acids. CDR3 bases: TGTGCCAGCTCAAAGGGAGGGGACATTATCTGGGACACTGAAGCTTTCTTT. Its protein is CASSKGGDIIWDTEAFF.

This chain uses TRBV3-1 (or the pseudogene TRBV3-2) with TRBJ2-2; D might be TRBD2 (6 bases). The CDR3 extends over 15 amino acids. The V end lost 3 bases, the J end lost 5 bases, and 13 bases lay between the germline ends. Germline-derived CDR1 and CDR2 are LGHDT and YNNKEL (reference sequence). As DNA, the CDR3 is TGTGCCAGCAGCCAGGCTAGCGCATCAACCGGGGAGCTGTTTTTT. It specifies CASSQASASTGELFF.

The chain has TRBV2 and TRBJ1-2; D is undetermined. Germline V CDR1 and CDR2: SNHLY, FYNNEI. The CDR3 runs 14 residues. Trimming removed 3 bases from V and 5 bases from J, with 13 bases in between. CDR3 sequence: CASSEVTTDYGYTF. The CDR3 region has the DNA TGTGCCAGCAGTGAGGTGACGACCGATTATGGCTACACCTTC.

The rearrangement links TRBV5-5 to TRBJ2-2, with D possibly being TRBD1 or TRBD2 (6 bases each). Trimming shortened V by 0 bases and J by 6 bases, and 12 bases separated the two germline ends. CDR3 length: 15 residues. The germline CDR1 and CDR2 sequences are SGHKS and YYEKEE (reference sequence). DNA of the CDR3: TGTGCCAGCAGCTTGGCGGGGGCGTCGGCCGGGGAGCTGTTTTTT. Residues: CASSLAGASAGELFF.

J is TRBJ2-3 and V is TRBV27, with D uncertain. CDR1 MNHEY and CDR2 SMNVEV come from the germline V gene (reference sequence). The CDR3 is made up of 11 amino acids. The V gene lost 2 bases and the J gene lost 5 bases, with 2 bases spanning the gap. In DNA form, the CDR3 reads TGTGCCAGCAGTTTAGGAGATACGCAGTATTTT. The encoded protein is CASSLGDTQYF.

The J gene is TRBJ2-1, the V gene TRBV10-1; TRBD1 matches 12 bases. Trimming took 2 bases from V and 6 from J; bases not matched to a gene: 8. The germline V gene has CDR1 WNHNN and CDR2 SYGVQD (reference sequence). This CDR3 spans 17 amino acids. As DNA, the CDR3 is TGCGCCAGCAGTGAGCCGCGCCGGGACAGGGGGCCCAATGAGCAGTTCTTC. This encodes CASSEPRRDRGPNEQFF.

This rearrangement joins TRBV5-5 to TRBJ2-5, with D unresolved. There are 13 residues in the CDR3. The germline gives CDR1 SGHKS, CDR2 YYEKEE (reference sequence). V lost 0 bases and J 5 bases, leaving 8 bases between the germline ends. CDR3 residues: CASSLVFWETQYF. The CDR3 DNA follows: TGTGCCAGCAGCTTGGTATTCTGGGAGACCCAGTACTTC.

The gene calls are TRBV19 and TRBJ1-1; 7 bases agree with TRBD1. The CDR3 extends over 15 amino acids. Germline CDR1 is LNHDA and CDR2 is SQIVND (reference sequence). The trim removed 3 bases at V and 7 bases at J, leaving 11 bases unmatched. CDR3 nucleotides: TGTGCCAGTAGTATTGCCACAGGGGAAATAGGTGAAGCTTTCTTT. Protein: CASSIATGEIGEAFF. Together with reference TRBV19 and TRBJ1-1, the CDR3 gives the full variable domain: DGGITQSPKYLFRKEGQNVTLSCEQNLNHDAMYWYRQDPGQGLRLIYYSQIVNDFQKGDIAEGYSVSREKKESFPLTVTSAQKNPTAFYLCASSIATGEIGEAFFGQGTRLTVV.

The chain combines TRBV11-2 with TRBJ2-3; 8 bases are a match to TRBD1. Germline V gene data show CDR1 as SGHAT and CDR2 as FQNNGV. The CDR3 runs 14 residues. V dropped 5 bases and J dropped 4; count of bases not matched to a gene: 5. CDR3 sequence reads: CASSITGGSDTQYF. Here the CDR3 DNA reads TGTGCCAGCAGCATAACAGGGGGGTCAGATACGCAGTATTTT.

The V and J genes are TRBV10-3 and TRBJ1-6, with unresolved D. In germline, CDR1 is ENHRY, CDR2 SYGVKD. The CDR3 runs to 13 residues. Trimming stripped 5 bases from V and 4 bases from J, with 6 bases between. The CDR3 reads CAISPGYNSPLHF. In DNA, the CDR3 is TGTGCCATCAGTCCAGGATATAATTCACCCCTCCACTTT.

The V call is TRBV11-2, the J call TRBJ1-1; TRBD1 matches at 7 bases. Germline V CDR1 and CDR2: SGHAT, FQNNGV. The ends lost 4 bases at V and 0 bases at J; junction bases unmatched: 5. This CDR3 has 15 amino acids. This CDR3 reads CASSSRGALNTEAFF. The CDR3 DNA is TGTGCCAGCAGCTCCAGGGGGGCTTTGAACACTGAAGCTTTCTTT.

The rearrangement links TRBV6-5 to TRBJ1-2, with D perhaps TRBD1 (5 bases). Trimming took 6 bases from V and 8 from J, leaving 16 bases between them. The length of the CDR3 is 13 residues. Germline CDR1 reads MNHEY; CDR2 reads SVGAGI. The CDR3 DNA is TGTGCCAGCAGAGACAGTTCGGTAGGAGGCTACACCTTC. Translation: CASRDSSVGGYTF.

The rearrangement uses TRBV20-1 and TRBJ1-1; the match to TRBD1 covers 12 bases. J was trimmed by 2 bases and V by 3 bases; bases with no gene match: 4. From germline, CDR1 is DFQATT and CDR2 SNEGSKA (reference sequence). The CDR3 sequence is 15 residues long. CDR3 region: CSASGTGGGNTEAFF. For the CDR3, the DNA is TGCAGTGCTAGTGGGACAGGGGGCGGCAACACTGAAGCTTTCTTT.

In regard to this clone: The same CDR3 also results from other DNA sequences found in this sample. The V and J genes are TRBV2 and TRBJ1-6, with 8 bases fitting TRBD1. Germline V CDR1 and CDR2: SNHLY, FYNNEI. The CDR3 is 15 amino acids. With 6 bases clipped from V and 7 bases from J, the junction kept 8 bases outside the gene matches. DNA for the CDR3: TGTGCCAGCAGGGGACGACAGGGGAGGAATTCACCCCTCCACTTT. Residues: CASRGRQGRNSPLHF. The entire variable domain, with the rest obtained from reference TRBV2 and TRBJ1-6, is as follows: EPEVTQTPSHQVTQMGQEVILRCVPISNHLYFYWYRQILGQKVEFLVSFYNNEISEKSEIFDDQFSVERPDGSNFTLKIRSTKLEDSAMYFCASRGRQGRNSPLHFGNGTRLTVT.

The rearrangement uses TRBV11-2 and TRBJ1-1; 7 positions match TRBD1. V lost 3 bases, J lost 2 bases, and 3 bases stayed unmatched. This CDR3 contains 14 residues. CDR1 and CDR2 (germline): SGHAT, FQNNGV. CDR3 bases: TGTGCCAGCAGCTTCCGGACAGGAAACACTGAAGCTTTCTTT. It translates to CASSFRTGNTEAFF.

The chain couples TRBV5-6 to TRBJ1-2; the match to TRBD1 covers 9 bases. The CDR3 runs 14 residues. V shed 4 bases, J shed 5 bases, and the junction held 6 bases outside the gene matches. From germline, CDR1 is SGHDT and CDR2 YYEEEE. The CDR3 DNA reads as TGTGCCAGCAGCGACCGGGACAGGGTTTATGGCTACACCTTC. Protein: CASSDRDRVYGYTF.

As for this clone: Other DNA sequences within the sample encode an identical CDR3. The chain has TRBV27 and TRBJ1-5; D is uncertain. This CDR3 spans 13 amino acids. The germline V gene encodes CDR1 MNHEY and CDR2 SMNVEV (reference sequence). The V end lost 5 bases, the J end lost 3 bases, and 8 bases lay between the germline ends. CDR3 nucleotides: TGTGCCAGCAGTCCACAGCTCAATCAGCCCCAGCATTTT. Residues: CASSPQLNQPQHF.

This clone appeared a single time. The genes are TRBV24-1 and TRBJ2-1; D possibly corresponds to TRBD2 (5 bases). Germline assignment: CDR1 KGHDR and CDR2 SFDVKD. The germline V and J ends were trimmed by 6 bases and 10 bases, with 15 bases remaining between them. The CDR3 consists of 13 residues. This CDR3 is CATSTGVRSEQFF. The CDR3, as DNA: TGTGCCACCAGTACCGGGGTCCGCAGCGAGCAGTTCTTC.

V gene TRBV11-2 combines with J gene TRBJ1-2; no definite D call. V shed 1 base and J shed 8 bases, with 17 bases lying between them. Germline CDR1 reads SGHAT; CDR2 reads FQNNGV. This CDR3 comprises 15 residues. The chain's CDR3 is CASSLVGSTRKGYTF. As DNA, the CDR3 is TGTGCCAGCAGCTTAGTCGGATCTACCCGGAAGGGCTACACCTTC. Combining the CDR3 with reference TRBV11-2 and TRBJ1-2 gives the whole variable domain EAGVAQSPRYKIIEKRQSVAFWCNPISGHATLYWYQQILGQGPKLLIQFQNNGVVDDSQLPKDRFSAERLKGVDSTLKIQPAKLEDSAVYLCASSLVGSTRKGYTFGSGTRLTVV.

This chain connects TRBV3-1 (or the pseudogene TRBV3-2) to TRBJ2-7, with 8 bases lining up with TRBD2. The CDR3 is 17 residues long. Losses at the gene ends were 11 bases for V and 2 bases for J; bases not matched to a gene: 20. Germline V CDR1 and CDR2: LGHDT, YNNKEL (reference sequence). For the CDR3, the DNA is TGTGCCCCGGGGGGGCTTGCGGGGCCCACCCGCCCCTACGAGCAGTACGTC. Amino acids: CAPGGLAGPTRPYEQYV.